This record looks at one T cell receptor beta chain sequence and its context. This specimen belongs to a study of technical replicates of blood from several donors. The protocol was immunoSEQ multiplex PCR, while the TCRdb copy is restricted to in-frame clones and leaves out a portion. The table lists tens of thousands of clones, approximately 90% of them singletons. CDR3 length: 13 residues. The J segment lost 10 bases and the V segment lost 7 bases, leaving 12 bases of the junction unmatched. In germline, CDR1 is MNHEY, CDR2 SVGAGI. The clonotype comes from a human donor in good health. Some clones in this sample may be carry-over from other donors' samples. Sequenced: PBMCs. This rearrangement joins TRBV6-5 to TRBJ1-1, with 7 bases matching TRBD1. CDR3 residues: CASTSHSQGRAFF. The CDR3 DNA sequence: TGTGCCAGCACCAGCCACTCACAGGGGCGAGCTTTCTTT.